One and the same sample provided the 18 T cell receptor beta chains below, sequenced in a study of blood T cell repertoires in COVID-19 (dated by TCRdb to 2019 to 2021). Library preparation employed the immunoSEQ multiplex PCR assay. In TCRdb, the immuneACCESS table is reduced to in-frame sequences with V and J assigned. These tables do not hold every clone; where another copy was compared, an unresolved V gene accounts for under half, and the others remain unexplained. The sample table contains 130,000 or so clones; only one count was recorded for more than 60% of them. The ten largest clones represent approximately 1.9% of the sample. Specimen: peripheral blood. The receptors stem from a woman in her seventies with acute or convalescent COVID-19.

The chain has TRBV25-1 and TRBJ2-2; 9 bases fit TRBD2. Germline V gene data show CDR1 as MGHDK and CDR2 as SYGVNS. V dropped 1 base and J dropped 4; count of bases not matched to a gene: 4. The CDR3 extends over 16 amino acids. The DNA of the CDR3 is TGTGCCAGCAGTGAATGGGGCGGGAGGGTCACCGGGGAGCTGTTTTTT. It is translated as CASSEWGGRVTGELFF.

This clone was seen a handful of times. The chain uses TRBV5-1 and TRBJ2-2, with 8 nucleotides matching TRBD1. Germline V gene data show CDR1 as SGHRS and CDR2 as YFSETQ. The CDR3 covers 15 residues. V lost 4 bases to trimming and J lost 5 bases; unmatched junction nucleotides: 7. The CDR3 region has the DNA TGCGCCAGCAGCCCCCGACAGGGGAGGACCGGGGAGCTGTTTTTT. Its protein product is CASSPRQGRTGELFF.

The chain links TRBV14 to TRBJ2-2; the match to TRBD1 covers 7 bases. With V trimmed by 2 bases and J by 2 bases, 5 bases remained unmatched. The CDR3 is made up of 16 amino acids. The germline V gene has CDR1 SGHDN and CDR2 FVKESK. CDR3 sequence: CASSQPTGANTGELFF. In DNA form, the CDR3 reads TGTGCCAGCAGCCAACCAACAGGGGCCAACACCGGGGAGCTGTTTTTT.

This sequence joins TRBV2 and TRBJ1-2; D is ambiguous. Trimming pared 8 bases from V and 2 bases from J, leaving 12 bases between. Germline V gene data show CDR1 as SNHLY and CDR2 as FYNNEI. This CDR3 region has 13 residues. Here the CDR3 reads CASVDSLNYGYTF. Here the CDR3 DNA reads TGTGCCAGCGTTGATAGTCTGAACTATGGCTACACCTTC.

The V call is TRBV19, the J call TRBJ1-1, with 7 bases identical to TRBD1. CDR1 LNHDA and CDR2 SQIVND come from the germline V gene (reference sequence). The CDR3 is 17 residues long. After removal of 6 bases from V and 0 bases from J, the junction contained 13 bases not matched to a gene. The DNA for the CDR3 is TGTGCCAGTAGACAAAGGACAGGCTTGGGCGTGAACACTGAAGCTTTCTTT. Its protein product is CASRQRTGLGVNTEAFF.

This clone was seen more than once but under ten times. V is TRBV18 and J is TRBJ2-3; D perhaps matches TRBD2 (5 bases). Trimming stripped 8 bases from V and 2 bases from J, with 14 bases between. This CDR3 is built from 14 residues. From germline, CDR1 is KGHSH and CDR2 LQKENI. CDR3 in DNA: TGTGCCAGCCACGGGGTAGCGTTCACAGATACGCAGTATTTT. The encoded protein is CASHGVAFTDTQYF.

The rearrangement joins TRBV4-1 to TRBJ2-2; a possible D gene is TRBD2 (5 bases). Germline CDR1 MGHRA, CDR2 YSYEKL. V dropped 4 bases and J dropped 4 bases, with 10 bases sitting between them. CDR3 length equals 14 residues. The CDR3 region has the DNA TGCGCCAGCAGCCGGACGGCGGGCACCGGGGAGCTGTTTTTT. Protein: CASSRTAGTGELFF.

The chain couples TRBV7-8 to TRBJ2-2; 8 positions agree with TRBD2. V gave up 4 bases and J gave up 6 bases; unmatched junction bases: 16. Germline CDR1 is SGHVS and CDR2 is FQNEAQ. The CDR3 is 18 amino acids. CDR3 residues: CASSSFVAGLFKPGELFF. The CDR3 DNA reads as TGTGCCAGCAGCTCCTTCGTAGCGGGACTCTTTAAGCCCGGGGAGCTGTTTTTT.

This chain links TRBV7-9 with TRBJ1-6; D gene unclear. The CDR3 loop spans 17 amino acids. Per the germline V gene, CDR1 is SEHNR and CDR2 is FQNEAQ (reference sequence). The V end lost 0 bases, the J end lost 0 bases, and 9 bases lay between the germline ends. The DNA for the CDR3 is TGTGCCAGCAGCTTAGCAAGTGGGAGCTCCTATAATTCACCCCTCCACTTT. This encodes CASSLASGSSYNSPLHF.

This chain links TRBV11-2 with TRBJ2-2; TRBD1 is a possible D gene (6 bases). Germline V gene lookup returns CDR1 SGHAT and CDR2 FQNNGV. The CDR3 is made up of 14 amino acids. Trimming took off 5 bases at V and 2 bases at J, with 9 bases between the two ends. The CDR3 DNA reads TGTGCCAGCAGCCCGGACAGCAACACCGGGGAGCTGTTTTTT. Amino acids: CASSPDSNTGELFF.

This chain uses TRBV4-3 with TRBJ2-2, with D possibly matching TRBD1 (6 bases). Germline-derived CDR1 and CDR2 are LGHNA and YSLEER. The length of the CDR3 is 16 residues. With 3 bases removed from V and 6 bases from J, the gap between germline ends came to 17 bases. The CDR3 reads CASSQYFRGKAGELFF. CDR3 nucleotides: TGCGCCAGCAGCCAGTACTTCAGGGGAAAGGCCGGGGAGCTGTTTTTT.

The chain carries TRBV6-6 and TRBJ1-2; 7 bases line up with TRBD1. Germline loops: CDR1 MNHNY, CDR2 SVGAGI (reference sequence). V lost 2 bases, J lost 3 bases, and 6 bases stayed unmatched. The CDR3 sequence is 15 residues long. The CDR3: CASSYVQGWDYGYTF. CDR3 DNA sequence: TGTGCCAGCAGTTACGTACAGGGGTGGGACTATGGCTACACCTTC.

This clone was counted between two and nine times. The chain recombines TRBV7-9 with TRBJ1-1; D unclear. The CDR3 has 15 residues. V lost 1 base to trimming and J lost 1 base, with 10 bases between them. The germline CDR1 and CDR2 sequences are SEHNR and FQNEAQ (reference sequence). CDR3 residues: CASSLVETQNTEAFF. CDR3 DNA: TGTGCCAGCAGCTTAGTAGAGACACAGAACACTGAAGCTTTCTTT.

This clone was detected only once. The chain links TRBV7-9 to TRBJ1-6; TRBD1 matches at 10 bases. The ends lost 4 bases at V and 8 bases at J; junction bases unmatched: 5. This CDR3 region has 15 residues. Germline CDR1 SEHNR, CDR2 FQNEAQ (reference sequence). The CDR3 nucleotides are TGTGCCAGCAGCTCAGAGACAGGGGGCTATTCACCCCTCCACTTT. Residues: CASSSETGGYSPLHF.

This clone has just one count. The CDR3 here is CASSQGQGNGELFF. The CDR3 DNA sequence: TGTGCCAGCAGCCAGGGACAGGGGAACGGGGAGCTGTTTTTT. The V call is TRBV4-2, the J call TRBJ2-2; 10 bases fit TRBD1. Looked up from germline, CDR1 is LGHNA and CDR2 is YNFKEQ. CDR3 length: 14 amino acids. The junction had 2 bases not matched to a gene; V was cut back by 3 bases and J by 7 bases.

J is TRBJ2-5 and V is TRBV29-1, with D perhaps TRBD1 (6 bases). V dropped 1 base and J dropped 5 bases, with 14 bases sitting between them. There are 14 residues in the CDR3. From germline, CDR1 is SQVTM and CDR2 ANQGSEA. The CDR3, as DNA: TGCAGCGTTGAAGGTCGAGACAGGCTGGAGACCCAGTACTTC. The encoded protein is CSVEGRDRLETQYF.

This clone was detected once. The gene calls are TRBV9 and TRBJ2-3, with D tentatively TRBD2 (6 bases). V was cut by 1 base and J by 4 bases, with 13 bases left in between. The CDR3 length is 15 residues. Germline CDR1 reads SGDLS; CDR2 reads YYNGEE. The DNA for the CDR3 is TGTGCCAGCAGCGTAACAGCGGGCAGATCAGATACGCAGTATTTT. Encoded protein: CASSVTAGRSDTQYF.

Notes on this clone: The junction shows a germline mismatch at one end, possibly a read error. The rearrangement links TRBV12-3 or TRBV12-4 to TRBJ1-1; a weak D match, TRBD1 (5 bases). There are 12 residues in the CDR3. CDR3 coding DNA: TGTGCCAGCAGTTCACAGGTTTATACCGTGCACTTT. It yields the protein CASSSQVYTVHF.